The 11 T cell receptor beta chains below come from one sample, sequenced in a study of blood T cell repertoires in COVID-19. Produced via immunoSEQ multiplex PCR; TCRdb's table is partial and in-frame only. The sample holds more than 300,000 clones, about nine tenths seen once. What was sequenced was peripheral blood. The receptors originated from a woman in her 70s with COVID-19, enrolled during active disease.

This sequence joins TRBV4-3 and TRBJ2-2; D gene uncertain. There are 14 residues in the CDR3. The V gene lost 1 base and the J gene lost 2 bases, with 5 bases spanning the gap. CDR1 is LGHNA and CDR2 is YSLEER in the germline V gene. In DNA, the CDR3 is TGCGCCAGCAGCCAAGTCGTCAACACCGGGGAGCTGTTTTTT. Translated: CASSQVVNTGELFF.

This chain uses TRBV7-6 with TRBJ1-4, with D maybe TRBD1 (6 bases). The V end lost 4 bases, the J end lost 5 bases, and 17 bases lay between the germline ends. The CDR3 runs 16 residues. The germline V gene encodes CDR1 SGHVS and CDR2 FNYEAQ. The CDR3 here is CASSYDRIGRNEKLFF. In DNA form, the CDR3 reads TGTGCCAGCAGCTATGACAGGATCGGAAGGAATGAAAAACTGTTTTTT.

The CDR3 coding sequence is TGTGCCTGGAGTGGGACAGTCAACTATGGCTACACCTTC. Translating gives CAWSGTVNYGYTF. The chain carries TRBV30 and TRBJ1-2; D possibly corresponds to TRBD1 (6 bases). This CDR3 spans 13 amino acids. The V gene's germline CDR1 is GTSNPN and CDR2 SVGIG (reference sequence). The V gene lost 1 base and the J gene lost 2 bases, with 8 bases spanning the gap.

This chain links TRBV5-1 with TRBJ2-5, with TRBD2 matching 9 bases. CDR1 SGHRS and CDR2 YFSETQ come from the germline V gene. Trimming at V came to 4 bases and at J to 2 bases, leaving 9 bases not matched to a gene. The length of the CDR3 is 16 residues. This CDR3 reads CASSPLDSGGQETQYF. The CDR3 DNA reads TGCGCCAGCAGCCCCCTTGATAGCGGGGGACAAGAGACCCAGTACTTC.

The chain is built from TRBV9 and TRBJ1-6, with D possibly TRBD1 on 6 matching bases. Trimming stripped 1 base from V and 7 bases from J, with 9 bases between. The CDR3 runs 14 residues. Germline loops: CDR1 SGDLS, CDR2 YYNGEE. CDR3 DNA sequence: TGTGCCAGCAGCGTACAACAGGGAAATTCACCCCTCCACTTT. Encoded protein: CASSVQQGNSPLHF.

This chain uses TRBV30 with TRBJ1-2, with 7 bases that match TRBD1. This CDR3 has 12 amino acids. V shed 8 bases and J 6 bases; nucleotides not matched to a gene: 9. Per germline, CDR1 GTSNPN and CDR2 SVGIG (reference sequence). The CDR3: CAGLTGKDGYTF. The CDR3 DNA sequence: TGTGCCGGATTGACAGGGAAGGATGGCTACACCTTC.

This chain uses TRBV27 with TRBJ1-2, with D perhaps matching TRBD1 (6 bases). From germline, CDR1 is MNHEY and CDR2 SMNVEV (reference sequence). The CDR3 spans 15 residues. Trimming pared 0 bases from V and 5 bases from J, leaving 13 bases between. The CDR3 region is CASSLSGRGYYGYTF. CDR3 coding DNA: TGTGCCAGCAGTTTATCGGGCAGGGGTTATTATGGCTACACCTTC.

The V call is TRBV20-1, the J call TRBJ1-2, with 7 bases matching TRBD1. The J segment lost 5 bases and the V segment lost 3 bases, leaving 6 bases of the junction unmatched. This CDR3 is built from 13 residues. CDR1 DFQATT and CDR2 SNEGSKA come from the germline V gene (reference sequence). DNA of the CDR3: TGCAGTGCTAGTCCACCAGGGGGGTATGGCTACACCTTC. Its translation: CSASPPGGYGYTF.

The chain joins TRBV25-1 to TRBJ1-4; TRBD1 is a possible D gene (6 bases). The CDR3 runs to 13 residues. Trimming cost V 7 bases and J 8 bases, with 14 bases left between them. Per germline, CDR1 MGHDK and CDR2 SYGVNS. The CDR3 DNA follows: TGTGCCAGCATTAACGACAGGAAGGAAAAACTGTTTTTT. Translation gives CASINDRKEKLFF.

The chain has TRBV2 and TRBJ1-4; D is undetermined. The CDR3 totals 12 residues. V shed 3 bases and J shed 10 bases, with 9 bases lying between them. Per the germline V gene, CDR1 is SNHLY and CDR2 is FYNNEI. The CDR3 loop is CASSDREGKLFF. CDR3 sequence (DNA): TGTGCCAGCAGTGATAGGGAGGGAAAACTGTTTTTT.

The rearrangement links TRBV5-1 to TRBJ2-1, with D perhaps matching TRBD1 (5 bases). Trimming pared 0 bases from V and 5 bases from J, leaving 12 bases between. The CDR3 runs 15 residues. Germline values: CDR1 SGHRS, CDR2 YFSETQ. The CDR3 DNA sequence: TGCGCCAGCAGCTTGGCCGCGACAGCCAACAATGAGCAGTTCTTC. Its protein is CASSLAATANNEQFF.